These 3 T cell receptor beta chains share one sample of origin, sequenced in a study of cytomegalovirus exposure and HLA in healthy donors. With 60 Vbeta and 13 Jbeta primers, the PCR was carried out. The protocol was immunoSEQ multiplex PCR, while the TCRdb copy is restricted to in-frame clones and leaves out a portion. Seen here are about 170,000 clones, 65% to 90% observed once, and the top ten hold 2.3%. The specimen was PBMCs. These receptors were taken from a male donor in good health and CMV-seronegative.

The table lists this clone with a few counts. Here the CDR3 reads CASSPPGGAGSPLHF. In DNA, the CDR3 is TGTGCCAGCAGCCCCCCAGGGGGCGCCGGATCACCCCTCCACTTT. The chain is built from TRBV7-2 and TRBJ1-6; TRBD1 matches 8 bases. CDR1 is SGHTA, CDR2 FQGNSA, per germline. V dropped 5 bases and J dropped 10; count of bases not matched to a gene: 10. CDR3 size: 15 residues.

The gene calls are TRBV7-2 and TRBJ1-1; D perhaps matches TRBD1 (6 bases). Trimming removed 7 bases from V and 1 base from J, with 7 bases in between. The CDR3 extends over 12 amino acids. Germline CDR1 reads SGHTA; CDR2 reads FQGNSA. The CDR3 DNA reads TGTGCCAGCACCAGGGGGAACACTGAAGCTTTCTTT. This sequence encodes CASTRGNTEAFF.

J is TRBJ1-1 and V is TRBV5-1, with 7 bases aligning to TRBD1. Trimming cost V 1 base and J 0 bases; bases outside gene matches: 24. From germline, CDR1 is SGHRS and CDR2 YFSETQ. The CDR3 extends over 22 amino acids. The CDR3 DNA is TGCGCCAGCAGCTTGATCATGCGAACACTCCGGGACAGCCGATACATGAACACTGAAGCTTTCTTT. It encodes CASSLIMRTLRDSRYMNTEAFF.